This T cell receptor beta chain was identified in a study of T cells after yellow fever vaccination (dated by TCRdb to about 2019). Some background on the complete study: The SMART-Seq v4 Ultra Low Input RNA kit was used to prepare libraries from fractions with low cell numbers. Blood was drawn at multiple timepoints before and after primary and secondary immunization, with bulk PBMC replicates and cell subsets isolated. To follow T-cell clones before and after primary and booster YFV17D yellow fever vaccination, bulk TCR alpha and beta repertoires were sequenced over time. Two healthy male donors, one aged 18 to 30 and one aged 30 to 40 years, were included in the cohort.

The sample's treatment or condition label, decoded: live attenuated yellow fever vaccine strain. Two biological replicates of bulk PBMCs were collected at each blood-draw timepoint. A standard Ficoll-Paque protocol was used to isolate PBMCs from peripheral blood. RNA was extracted with TriZol from bulk PBMCs, CD4 and CD8 fractions, and dextramer-positive and dextramer-negative fractions. The investigation overall reported the following: After the booster, most of the clones that had expanded following primary vaccination were detected again (about 95% of CD4 and around 90% of CD8), which suggests that memory was broadly maintained. Because abundant contaminating clonotypes from the bulk population could be contained in FACS-sorted repertoires, computational filtering was required. The secondary T-cell response was weaker than the primary response but faster, peaking on day 5 instead of day 15. Only two donors were included in the study, so the extent to which the findings can be generalized is limited. A small share of clonotypes occurred in both CD4 and CD8 compartments, likely arising from convergent recombination.

At least ten counts were recorded for this clonotype. No antigen is known for it. Per-base quality was not reported, and no clone a single base away is much larger than it. Sequencing was carried out with an Illumina NovaSeq 6000. TCR cDNA was synthesized by 5'RACE template switching, through which a universal primer site and unique molecular identifiers were introduced. Priming for cDNA synthesis came from both the TCR alpha and TCR beta constant segments. Two PCR steps were used to amplify libraries, with sample barcodes and sequencing adapters being added in the second step. Sequencing of libraries was performed on Illumina HiSeq 2500 (2x100 bp) or NovaSeq (2x150 bp). The original pipeline was this. MIGEC was used to demultiplex reads and collapse the reads into UMI consensus sequences, and MiXCR was used for V(D)J alignment. Using edgeR on replicate PBMC samples, clonotypes were called vaccine-responding if FDR was below 0.01 and the log2 fold change was above 5 up to day 15. Each bulk clonotype received a CD4 or CD8 identity based on whether the sequenced CD4 or CD8 repertoire contained that clonotype at higher abundance. TCRdb reran the public reads through fastp at Q25 and MiXCR, keeping productive beta chains. Every entry covers one CDR3 protein and lists the most common genes and DNA from its rows. The V and J calls and clone size are TCRdb's, not the authors'. The sample has about 320,000 distinct CDR3 sequences on record, approximately 4% of them singletons. Clones ranked in the top ten supply roughly 19% of the sample.

The TCR comes from a man aged 18 to 30 who received the YFV17D yellow fever vaccine. Sequencing used PBMCs, obtained 15 days after the yellow fever booster vaccination.

This receptor carries the CDR3 CSAVTGENYGYTF. Read as DNA, the sequence is TGCAGTGCCGTGACAGGGGAGAACTATGGCTACACCTTC. The sequence is built from TRBV20-1 and TRBJ1-2, with TRBD1 identical over 8 junction bases. The CDR3 spans 13 residues, from the cysteine through the phenylalanine. Left in the record is the CDR3 DNA by itself, 39 bases read in frame from the first base. CDR1 DFQATT and CDR2 SNEGSKA are derived from the germline V gene (reference sequence). The germline V and J ends show losses of 6 bases and 2 bases respectively, and no gene match explains 5 bases of the junction.